The clone carrying this TCR beta chain was detected a few times. The antigen is not known. TCRdb processed the 5' RACE reads anew with MiXCR; each CDR3 protein has one entry. The sample has 250,000 to 300,000 distinct CDR3 sequences, approximately 8% seen once. The trim removed 4 bases at V and 3 bases at J, leaving 6 bases unmatched. The CDR3 consists of 14 residues. Per germline, CDR1 SGHNT and CDR2 YYREEE (reference sequence). The data were obtained in a study of T-cell memory formation after mild COVID-19. Study-level background: Among the donors, TCR clusters were largely specific to each donor. Study results and caveats: Several responding clones turned up in pre-infection memory, indicating that cross-reactive memory may have taken part. Clones from the second wave (peaking day 37) had unconfirmed SARS-CoV-2 specificity. Mostly located in CM and EM were contracting CD4+ clones, with contracting CD8+ clones located in EMRA.

Input material: PBMCs or a T cell subset sorted from them (not recorded which). The chain joins TRBV5-4 to TRBJ2-7; 8 positions agree with TRBD1. This receptor was identified in a man between 18 and 29 years old who had mild COVID-19 (a few samples of this study predate the infection). Cell type and time point are not known. The CDR3 DNA follows: TGTGCCAGCAGCGGTGGACAGGGTTTCTACGAGCAGTACTTC. It specifies CASSGGQGFYEQYF.